The present T cell receptor (beta chain) was sequenced within a study of shared T cell receptors in the human thymus. This CDR3 is 17 amino acids long. V was pared by 2 bases and J by 0 bases, with 4 bases of the junction left unmatched. Germline CDR1 reads KGHSH; CDR2 reads LQKENI. TCRdb's table, derived via immunoSEQ multiplex PCR, lists solely in-frame clones and lacks some. The sample holds about 540,000 clones, about 80% seen once. These data also featured in a second study, about human thymus T cells. That work states: Resections from corrective heart surgery supplied the thymus tissue. Thymic repertoires of unrelated individuals were reported in related research to overlap highly.

Input material: thymocytes. The chain uses TRBV18 and TRBJ2-1; 10 bases map to TRBD1. This TCR came from a boy younger than two with a congenital heart defect. The CDR3 here is CASSPGQGESSYNEQFF. DNA for the CDR3: TGTGCCAGCTCACCAGGACAGGGGGAGAGCTCCTACAATGAGCAGTTCTTC. The variable domain in full, completed from reference TRBV18 and TRBJ2-1, reads NAGVMQNPRHLVRRRGQEARLRCSPMKGHSHVYWYRQLPEEGLKFMVYLQKENIIDESGMPKERFSAEFPKEGPSILRIQQVVRGDSAAYFCASSPGQGESSYNEQFFGPGTRLTVL.